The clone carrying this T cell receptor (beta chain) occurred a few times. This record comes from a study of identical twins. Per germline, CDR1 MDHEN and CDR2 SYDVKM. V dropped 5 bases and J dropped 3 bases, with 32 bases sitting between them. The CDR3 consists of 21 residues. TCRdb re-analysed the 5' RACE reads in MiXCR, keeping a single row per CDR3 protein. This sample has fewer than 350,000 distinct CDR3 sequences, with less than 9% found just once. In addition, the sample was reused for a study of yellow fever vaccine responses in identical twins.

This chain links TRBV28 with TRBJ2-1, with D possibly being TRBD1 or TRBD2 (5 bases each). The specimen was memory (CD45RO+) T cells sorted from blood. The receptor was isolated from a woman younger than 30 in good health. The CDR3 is CASSQYFPPRNRGAHYNEQFF. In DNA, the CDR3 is TGTGCCAGCAGTCAATATTTCCCCCCACGCAACCGGGGCGCCCACTACAATGAGCAGTTCTTC.